This T cell receptor (beta chain) stems from a study of a mutant IDH1 vaccine in newly diagnosed glioma. This clone was seen only once. Its specificity is not known. The time point here: week 47, end of study. Each dose delivered 300 ug of mutant IDH1 20-mer peptide subcutaneously with imiquimod. CDR1 and CDR2 (germline): LGHNA, YSLEER. Trimming took off 1 base at V and 7 bases at J, with 16 bases between the two ends. The CDR3 consists of 15 residues. Clones were sequenced by immunoSEQ multiplex PCR, and TCRdb holds only the in-frame ones, with some missing. The sample has 30,000 to 40,000 clones, around nine tenths seen once.

Sequencing was performed on PBMCs, taken from a glioma patient whose treatment included an IDH1 peptide vaccine. This clonotype was obtained from a young woman with glioma. The chain carries TRBV4-3 and TRBJ1-2; weak D call: TRBD1 (5 bases). The CDR3 DNA reads TGCGCCAGCAGCCAAGGGACCCCGGGGGTTGCTGGCTACACCTTC. This encodes CASSQGTPGVAGYTF.